The clone carrying this TCR beta chain was counted many times. Its antigen is currently unknown. As to time point: pre-sensitization, week 0. The treatment here: therapeutic diphenylcyclopropenone sensitization with weekly scalp DPC. Total RNA came from unfractionated whole blood. These data come from a study of human T cells and chemical hapten exposure. Separate cDNA molecules received unique molecular identifiers, which the library attached to them. Authors' data handling: Sequenced samples showed a median of 95,638 TCRs each, with counts running from about 22,000 to 700,000. TCRdb analysed the RACE reads with MiXCR anew, one entry per CDR3 protein. It is TCRdb's table, rather than the study itself, that gives the V and J calls and clone size. The sample lists about 35,000 distinct CDR3 sequences, 12% seen once, with 1.9% in the top ten. The CDR3 has 15 amino acids. Germline V gene sequence: CDR1 MDHEN, CDR2 SYDVKM. The junction had 1 base not matched to a gene; V was cut back by 5 bases and J by 0 bases.

Study-level results: Since the donors had alopecia, their immune response may not be the same as that of healthy people. TCRs above 1 in 1000 frequency did not change with DPC sensitization.

This TCR derives from a woman aged 40 to 49 with alopecia areata. Some clones in this sample may be carry-over from other donors' samples. The gene calls are TRBV28 and TRBJ2-1; 10 positions match TRBD1. The sample here was whole blood, taken in connection with sensitization to the hapten diphenylcyclopropenone (DPC). The CDR3 reads CASSRDRGSYNEQFF. CDR3 nucleotides: TGTGCCAGCAGTAGGGACAGGGGCTCCTACAATGAGCAGTTCTTC.